This T cell receptor beta chain was retrieved from a study of T cell responses to AZD1222 COVID-19 vaccine listed by TCRdb under 2021. In terms of the full investigation: Because spike-specific TCR depth and breadth did not differ between the two schedules, AZD1222 recipients who got a second dose at roughly 4 weeks were pooled with those who got a second dose at roughly 12 weeks. TCR sequencing was performed for about 240 trial participants, of whom roughly 200 were given two doses of AZD1222 and around 25 were given two doses of MenACWY control vaccine. Trial participants were enrolled by age into subgroups of 18-55, 56-69 and 70-plus years, and roughly 150, 30 and 60 TCR-sequenced participants, respectively, were included in these subgroups.

Beyond this particular receptor, the publication reports: The 56-69-year group was small, and its depth increase did not reach significance, likely because of low power. Reportedly, almost half of the unique spike-specific TCRs recognized epitopes lying outside the regions that are mutated in the B.1.351 and B.1.1.7 variants. CD4 TCRs associated with the vaccine covered the entire spike protein, and the dominant responses were in regions 160-218 and 743-854. Because no day 14 peak-response samples were available, the repertoires could be characterized only after the peak T cell response. Participants were mostly white British and included more females than males, and it was suggested by the authors that clonal diversity may have been underestimated. After two AZD1222 doses, spike-specific TCR breadth and depth were significantly higher than at day 0 and than in MenACWY recipients. Conclusions about previously exposed vaccinees are limited because only a handful of AZD1222 recipients were SARS-CoV-2 seropositive at baseline.

The CDR1 and CDR2 encoded by the germline V gene (reference sequence) are GTSNPN and SVGIG. Trimmed from V: 2 bases; trimmed from J: 2 bases; junction bases lacking a gene match: 3. The CDR3 spans 14 residues, from the cysteine through the phenylalanine. Only CDR3 DNA is held: 42 bases, read in frame from base 1. As for this clone: Its recognized antigen is unknown. The input lacks base qualities; no much larger clone sits a single base away.

The CDR3 regions of human TCRbeta chains were subjected to immunosequencing. Turning to the authors' computational methods: TCRs in the repertoires were compared against a reference library of SARS-CoV-2-specific TCRs that had been generated with the MIRA antigen-specificity platform. Breadth meant the fraction of unique TCRs that were SARS-CoV-2-associated, whereas depth meant the fraction of total T cells that were SARS-CoV-2-associated. Each spike-specific TCR was assigned to its reactive spike region and to a CD4 or CD8 class using the MIRA data. Log10-transformed breadth and depth values were compared by one-way ANOVA with Sidak's multiple comparisons tests. This is the immuneACCESS table as TCRdb keeps it, with only in-frame sequences that have V and J called. A part of the clones is gone; compared with another copy, unresolved V genes explain less than half, and the rest is unexplained. The V and J calls and clone size are taken from that table; D and trimming were inferred from the DNA. This sample comprises tens of thousands of clones, around 86% of them detected only once. The biggest ten clones account for nearly 25% of the sample.

Per the publication, the time point label means: baseline before first vaccination. Samples from vaccinated people were obtained from the UK trials COV001 and COV002, which included a single-blind randomized controlled phase 2/3 trial of AZD1222 (ChAdOx1 nCoV-19) in healthy adults. For TCRbeta chain sequencing, PBMC samples were collected from trial participants at day 0 and at day 28 after the second dose. Recombination joined TRBV30 with TRBJ2-7; 10 bases in between match TRBD1. This sequence originates from an adult in good health. The sequencing used peripheral blood, collected on day 0 of AZD1222 vaccination. The nucleotide sequence is given as TGTGCCTGGAGTTCCGGGACAGGGGCCTACGAGCAGTACTTC. This gives the protein CAWSSGTGAYEQYF.